The sequence of this T cell receptor beta chain was determined in a study of T cell clonality in common variable immunodeficiency. This CDR3 is built from 11 residues. Trimming pared 4 bases from V and 2 bases from J, leaving 3 bases between. Per germline, CDR1 SGHRS and CDR2 YFSETQ. Overall study findings and caveats: CVID subjects shared fewer TCRbeta clones than healthy controls did. Common variable immunodeficiency TCR beta sequences reportedly had fewer deletions and N-nucleotide insertions. What drives increased CVID clonality needs T cell subpopulation sequencing.

This clone was observed at least ten times. Antigen: not known. The read finishes 3 residues shy of the CDR3 end, and the germline J gene is used to complete it. Equal genomic DNA amounts from CVID and control samples were sequenced. Here immunoSEQ multiplex PCR was the method, and the copy in TCRdb shows in-frame clones only, minus some. Listed for the sample are about 40,000 clones, none seen a single time. This rearrangement joins TRBV5-1 to TRBJ2-5; D gene ambiguous. This TCR derives from a person between 18 and 70 years old in good health. Input material: peripheral blood mononuclear cells. The sequenced part of the CDR3 DNA is TGCGCCAGCAGCCAGCAAGAGACC. Amino acid sequence: CASSQQET. The CDR3 in full is CASSQQETQYF.